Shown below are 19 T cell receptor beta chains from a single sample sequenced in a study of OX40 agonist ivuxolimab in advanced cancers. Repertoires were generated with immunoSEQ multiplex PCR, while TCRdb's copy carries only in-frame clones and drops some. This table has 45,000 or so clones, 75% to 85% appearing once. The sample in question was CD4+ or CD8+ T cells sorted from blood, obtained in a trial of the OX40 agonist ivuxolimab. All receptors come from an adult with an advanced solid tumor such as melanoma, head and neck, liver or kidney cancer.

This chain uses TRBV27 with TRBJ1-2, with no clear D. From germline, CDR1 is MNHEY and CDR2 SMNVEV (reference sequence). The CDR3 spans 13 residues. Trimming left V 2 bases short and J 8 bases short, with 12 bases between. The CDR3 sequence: CASSLRSAVGYTF. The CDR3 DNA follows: TGTGCCAGCAGTTTAAGGTCCGCAGTAGGCTACACCTTC.

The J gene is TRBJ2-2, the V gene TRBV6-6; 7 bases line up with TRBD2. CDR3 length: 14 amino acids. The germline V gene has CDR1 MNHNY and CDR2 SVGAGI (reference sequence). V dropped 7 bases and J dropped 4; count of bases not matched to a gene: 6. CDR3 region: CASTRSGGTGELFF. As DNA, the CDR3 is TGTGCCAGCACCAGGTCGGGGGGCACCGGGGAGCTGTTTTTT.

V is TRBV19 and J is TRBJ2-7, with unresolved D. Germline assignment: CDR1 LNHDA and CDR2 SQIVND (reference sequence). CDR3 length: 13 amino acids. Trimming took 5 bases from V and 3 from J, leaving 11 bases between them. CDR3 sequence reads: CASSPRHVYEQYF. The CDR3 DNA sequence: TGTGCCAGTAGTCCGAGACACGTCTACGAGCAGTACTTC.

The CDR3 sequence: CASTSGGSNQPQHF. The DNA of the CDR3 is TGTGCCAGCACCTCGGGGGGTAGCAATCAGCCCCAGCATTTT. V usage is TRBV2 and J usage is TRBJ1-5; D may be TRBD1 (5 bases). The CDR3 has 14 residues. Germline assignment: CDR1 SNHLY and CDR2 FYNNEI. Trimming took off 7 bases at V and 0 bases at J, with 10 bases between the two ends.

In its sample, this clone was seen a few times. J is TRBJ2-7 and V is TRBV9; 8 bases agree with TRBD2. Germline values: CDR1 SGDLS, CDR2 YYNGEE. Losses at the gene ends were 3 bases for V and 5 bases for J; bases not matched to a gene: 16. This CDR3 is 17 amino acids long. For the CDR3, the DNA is TGTGCCAGCAGCGAAATAGCGGGGAGTAGTAAAATGAACGAGCAGTACTTC. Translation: CASSEIAGSSKMNEQYF.

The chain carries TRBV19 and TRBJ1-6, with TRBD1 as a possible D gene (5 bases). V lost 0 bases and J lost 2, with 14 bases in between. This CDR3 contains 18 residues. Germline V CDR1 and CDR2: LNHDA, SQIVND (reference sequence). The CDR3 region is CASSIDGGRAPYNSPLHF. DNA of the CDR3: TGTGCCAGTAGTATAGATGGCGGCAGGGCACCCTATAATTCACCCCTCCACTTT.

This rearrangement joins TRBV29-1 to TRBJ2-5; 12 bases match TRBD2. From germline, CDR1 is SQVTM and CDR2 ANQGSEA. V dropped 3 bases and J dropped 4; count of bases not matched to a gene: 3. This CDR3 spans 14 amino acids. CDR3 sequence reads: CSVDLGLAGETQYF. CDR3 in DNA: TGCAGCGTTGACCTGGGACTAGCGGGAGAGACCCAGTACTTC.

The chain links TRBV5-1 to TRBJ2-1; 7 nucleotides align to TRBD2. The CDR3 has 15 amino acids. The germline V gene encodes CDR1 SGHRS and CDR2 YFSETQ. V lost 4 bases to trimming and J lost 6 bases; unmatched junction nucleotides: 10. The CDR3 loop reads CASSPGRLAFNEQFF. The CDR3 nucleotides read TGCGCCAGCAGCCCCGGGAGACTAGCCTTCAATGAGCAGTTCTTC.

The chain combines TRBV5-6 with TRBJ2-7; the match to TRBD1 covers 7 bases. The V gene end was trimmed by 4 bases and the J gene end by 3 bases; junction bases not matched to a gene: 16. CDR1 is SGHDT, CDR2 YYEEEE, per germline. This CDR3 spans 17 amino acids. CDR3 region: CASSPRGRQGRVYEQYF. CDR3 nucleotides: TGTGCCAGCAGCCCTCGCGGCAGACAGGGAAGGGTCTACGAGCAGTACTTC.

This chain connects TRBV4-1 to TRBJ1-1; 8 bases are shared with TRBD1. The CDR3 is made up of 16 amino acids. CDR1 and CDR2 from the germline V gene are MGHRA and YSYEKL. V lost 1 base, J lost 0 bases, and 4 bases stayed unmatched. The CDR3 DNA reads TGCGCCAGCAGCCAAGGCGGACAGGGATTGAACACTGAAGCTTTCTTT. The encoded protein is CASSQGGQGLNTEAFF.

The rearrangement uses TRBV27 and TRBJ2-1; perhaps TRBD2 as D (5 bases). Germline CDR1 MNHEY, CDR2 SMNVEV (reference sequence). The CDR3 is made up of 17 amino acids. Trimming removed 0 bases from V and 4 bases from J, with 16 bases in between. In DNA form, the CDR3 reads TGTGCCAGCAGTTTATCGAAGGGCGGAGGCGTATACAATGAGCAGTTCTTC. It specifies CASSLSKGGGVYNEQFF.

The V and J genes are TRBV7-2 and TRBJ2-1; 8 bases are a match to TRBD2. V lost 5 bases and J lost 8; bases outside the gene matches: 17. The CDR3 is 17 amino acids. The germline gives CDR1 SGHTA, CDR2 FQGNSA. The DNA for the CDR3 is TGTGCCAGCAGCCCCGGAGGGCGGGGGGCCTCATTGGATGAGCAGTTCTTC. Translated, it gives CASSPGGRGASLDEQFF. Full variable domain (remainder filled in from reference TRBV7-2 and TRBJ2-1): GAGVSQSPSNKVTEKGKDVELRCDPISGHTALYWYRQSLGQGLEFLIYFQGNSAPDKSGLPSDRFSAERTGGSVSTLTIQRTQQEDSAVYLCASSPGGRGASLDEQFFGPGTRLTVL.

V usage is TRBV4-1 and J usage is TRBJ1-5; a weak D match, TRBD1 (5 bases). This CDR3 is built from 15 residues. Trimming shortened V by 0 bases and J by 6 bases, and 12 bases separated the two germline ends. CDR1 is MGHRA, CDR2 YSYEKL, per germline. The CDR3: CASSQDSGTGQPQHF. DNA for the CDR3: TGCGCCAGCAGCCAAGATTCGGGGACGGGTCAGCCCCAGCATTTT.

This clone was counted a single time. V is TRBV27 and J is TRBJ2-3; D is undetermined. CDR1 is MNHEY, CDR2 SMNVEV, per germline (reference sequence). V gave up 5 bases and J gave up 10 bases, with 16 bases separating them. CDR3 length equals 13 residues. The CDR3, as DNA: TGTGCCAGCAGTCCGGCCTACTTCGGCGCGCAGTATTTT. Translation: CASSPAYFGAQYF.

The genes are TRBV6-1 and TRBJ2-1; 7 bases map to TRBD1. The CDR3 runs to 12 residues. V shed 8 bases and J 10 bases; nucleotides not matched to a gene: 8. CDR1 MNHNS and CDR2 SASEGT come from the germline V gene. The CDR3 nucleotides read TGTGCCAGCGGCGACAGGGTCGGCGAGCAGTTCTTC. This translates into CASGDRVGEQFF.

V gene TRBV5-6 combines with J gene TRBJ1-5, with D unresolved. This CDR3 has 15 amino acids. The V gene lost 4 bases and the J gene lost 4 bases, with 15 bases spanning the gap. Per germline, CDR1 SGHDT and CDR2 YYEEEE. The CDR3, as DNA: TGTGCCAGCAGCCCCCGGGGAGGTTCGAATCAGCCCCAGCATTTT. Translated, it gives CASSPRGGSNQPQHF.

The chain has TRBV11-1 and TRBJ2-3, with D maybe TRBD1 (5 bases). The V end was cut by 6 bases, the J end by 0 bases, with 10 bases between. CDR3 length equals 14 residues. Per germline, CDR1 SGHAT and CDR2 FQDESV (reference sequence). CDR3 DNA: TGTGCCAGCAGGGACATCTCTAGCACAGATACGCAGTATTTT. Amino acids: CASRDISSTDTQYF. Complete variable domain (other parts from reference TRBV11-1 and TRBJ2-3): EAEVAQSPRYKITEKSQAVAFWCDPISGHATLYWYRQILGQGPELLVQFQDESVVDDSQLPKDRFSAERLKGVDSTLKIQPAELGDSAMYLCASRDISSTDTQYFGPGTRLTVL.

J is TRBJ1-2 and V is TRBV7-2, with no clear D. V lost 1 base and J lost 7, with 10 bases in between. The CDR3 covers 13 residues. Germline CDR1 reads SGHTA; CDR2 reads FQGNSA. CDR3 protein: CASSLDRGTGYTF. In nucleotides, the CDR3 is TGTGCCAGCAGCTTAGACCGAGGTACTGGCTACACCTTC. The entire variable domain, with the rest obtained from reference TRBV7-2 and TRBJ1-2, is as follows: GAGVSQSPSNKVTEKGKDVELRCDPISGHTALYWYRQSLGQGLEFLIYFQGNSAPDKSGLPSDRFSAERTGGSVSTLTIQRTQQEDSAVYLCASSLDRGTGYTFGSGTRLTVV.

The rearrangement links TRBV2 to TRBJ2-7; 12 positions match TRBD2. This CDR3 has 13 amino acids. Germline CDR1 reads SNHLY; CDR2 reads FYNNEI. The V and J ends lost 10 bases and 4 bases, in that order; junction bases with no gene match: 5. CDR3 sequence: CAKRLAGDYEQYF. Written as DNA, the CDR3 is TGTGCCAAGAGACTAGCGGGAGATTACGAGCAGTACTTC.